Shown below are 4 T cell receptor beta chains from a single sample sequenced in a study of identical twins (dated by TCRdb to the mid-2010s). The library was made by 5' RACE. TCRdb lists the instrument as Illumina HiSeq 2000. In-frame beta chains were kept once TCRdb had trimmed the public reads at Q25 with fastp and called clones with MiXCR. Entries that share a CDR3 protein sequence are merged under the most common genes and DNA. This sample is represented by 200,000 to 250,000 distinct CDR3 sequences; around 8% of them were singletons. The ten largest clones capture less than 2% of the sample. The same data also went into a second study, on yellow fever vaccine responses in identical twins.

The sample was memory (CD45RO+) T cells sorted from blood. In light of the paper, this sample's cell subset or site label describes: CD45RO+ enriched T cells. The source of these receptors is a woman aged 18-29 years in good health.

This clonotype was counted between two and nine times. V is TRBV5-1 and J is TRBJ2-3; 9 nucleotides agree with TRBD1. The V segment lost 0 bases and the J segment 0 bases; nucleotides outside the gene matches: 2. The CDR3 totals 16 residues. From germline, CDR1 is SGHRS and CDR2 YFSETQ. CDR3 residues: CASSLEQGASTDTQYF. Here the CDR3 DNA reads TGCGCCAGCAGCTTGGAACAGGGGGCTAGCACAGATACGCAGTATTTT.

This clonotype has just a few counts. The chain employs TRBV20-1 and TRBJ2-7; no clear D. The CDR3 sequence is 14 residues long. Germline CDR1 is DFQATT and CDR2 is SNEGSKA (reference sequence). V was cut by 0 bases and J by 6 bases, with 15 bases left in between. CDR3: CSARDLSPSSEQYF. The CDR3 DNA follows: TGCAGTGCTAGAGATTTAAGCCCCAGCTCCGAGCAGTACTTC.

This clonotype has just a few counts. V is TRBV24-1 and J is TRBJ1-5; D may be TRBD1 (5 bases). Germline V lookup: CDR1 KGHDR, CDR2 SFDVKD. Trimming stripped 3 bases from V and 2 bases from J, with 10 bases between. This CDR3 is 15 amino acids long. Here the CDR3 reads CATSDAGLGNQPQHF. CDR3 DNA: TGTGCCACCAGTGATGCAGGGTTAGGCAATCAGCCCCAGCATTTT.

The V call is TRBV6-5, the J call TRBJ2-5, with 7 bases matching TRBD1. CDR3 size: 12 residues. V gave up 8 bases and J gave up 7 bases; unmatched junction bases: 7. Germline V gene lookup returns CDR1 MNHEY and CDR2 SVGAGI. The CDR3 reads CASGTGAATQYF. CDR3 in DNA: TGTGCCAGCGGAACAGGGGCCGCGACCCAGTACTTC.